These 11 T cell receptor beta chains originate from one sample sequenced in a study of CD8+ T cells in alopecia areata (dated by TCRdb to between 2017 and 2018). Library creation used the immunoSEQ multiplex PCR assay. RNA was extracted from all samples and reverse transcribed into cDNA as template for TCR sequencing. TCRdb mirrors the immuneACCESS table, restricted to in-frame sequences. Some clones are absent from its copies; in checked studies, under half trace to an unresolved V gene, and the reason for the others is unknown. The sample profile shows roughly 100,000 clones; roughly half of them were found once. Of the sample, 8% to 10% falls within the top ten clones. The sequencing sample was made of CD4+ T cells sorted from blood. The receptors stem from a human donor in good health.

This sequence joins TRBV6-5 and TRBJ2-3; TRBD1 matches at 10 bases. Germline V lookup: CDR1 MNHEY, CDR2 SVGAGI. With V trimmed by 0 bases and J by 8 bases, 8 bases remained unmatched. This CDR3 region has 16 residues. In DNA, the CDR3 is TGTGCCAGCAGTTACTCGACAGGGGGCCTCCGTGGTACGCAGTATTTT. This codes for CASSYSTGGLRGTQYF.

This clone was counted once. The V and J genes are TRBV11-2 and TRBJ2-2, with a tentative D call TRBD2 (6 bases). The CDR3 consists of 15 residues. Trimming left V 1 base short and J 3 bases short, with 9 bases between. Germline CDR1 SGHAT, CDR2 FQNNGV. CDR3 protein: CASSLGGLDTGELFF. The CDR3 DNA sequence: TGTGCCAGCAGCTTAGGGGGACTGGACACCGGGGAGCTGTTTTTT.

The chain links TRBV4-3 to TRBJ1-2, with a possible D match to TRBD1 (6 bases). Germline-derived CDR1 and CDR2 are LGHNA and YSLEER. The CDR3 covers 18 residues. Trimming cost V 6 bases and J 0 bases, with 23 bases left between them. The CDR3 nucleotides are TGCGCCAGCAGTCTGGGGGGACACGAGCTTCAAGCTAACTATGGCTACACCTTC. Translating gives CASSLGGHELQANYGYTF.

In this sample, this clone turned up a few times. The genes are TRBV4-1 and TRBJ1-2; the match to TRBD1 covers 7 bases. CDR3 size: 17 residues. V lost 6 bases to trimming and J lost 1 base; unmatched junction nucleotides: 14. Germline-derived CDR1 and CDR2 are MGHRA and YSYEKL. The CDR3 here is CASSPIGNRGDNYGYTF. CDR3 nucleotides: TGCGCCAGCAGTCCAATAGGTAACAGGGGCGATAACTATGGCTACACCTTC.

The chain couples TRBV6-1 to TRBJ1-2, with a possible D match to TRBD1 (5 bases). Trimming shortened V by 6 bases and J by 4 bases, and 9 bases separated the two germline ends. CDR3 length: 12 residues. The germline V gene encodes CDR1 MNHNS and CDR2 SASEGT. The chain's CDR3 is CASRTGVYGYTF. The DNA for the CDR3 is TGTGCCAGCAGGACGGGGGTCTATGGCTACACCTTC.

The rearrangement uses TRBV20-1 and TRBJ1-2; no clear D gene. The germline V and J ends were trimmed by 8 bases and 5 bases, with 9 bases remaining between them. From germline, CDR1 is DFQATT and CDR2 SNEGSKA (reference sequence). The CDR3 has 10 amino acids. In DNA form, the CDR3 reads TGCAGTACGAACTCTTATGGCTACACCTTC. As protein: CSTNSYGYTF.

In this sample, this clone is medium-sized. The CDR3 bases are TGTGCCAGCACTCCAGCCGACACCGGGGAGCTGTTTTTT. It is translated as CASTPADTGELFF. V is TRBV28 and J is TRBJ2-2; D call uncertain. Trimming took off 7 bases at V and 3 bases at J, with 9 bases between the two ends. In germline, CDR1 is MDHEN, CDR2 SYDVKM. CDR3 length: 13 amino acids.

This clone appeared a few times. V and J are TRBV29-1 and TRBJ2-1; TRBD2 aligns across 11 bases. V shed 7 bases, J shed 9 bases, and the junction held 8 bases outside the gene matches. Germline V gene lookup returns CDR1 SQVTM and CDR2 ANQGSEA. The CDR3 extends over 13 amino acids. DNA of the CDR3: TGCAGCGCATATAGCGGGGGGGAAGGTGAGCAGTTCTTC. This sequence encodes CSAYSGGEGEQFF.

The chain employs TRBV10-3 and TRBJ1-1, with a possible D match to TRBD1 (5 bases). CDR3 length equals 14 residues. In germline, CDR1 is ENHRY, CDR2 SYGVKD. V lost 4 bases and J 0 bases, leaving 9 bases between the germline ends. The DNA of the CDR3 is TGTGCCATCAGTGCGACAGAGATGAACACTGAAGCTTTCTTT. Amino acids: CAISATEMNTEAFF.

The chain uses TRBV7-9 and TRBJ2-7, with D perhaps matching TRBD1 (6 bases). The CDR3 has 15 amino acids. CDR1 is SEHNR, CDR2 FQNEAQ, per germline (reference sequence). V was pared by 5 bases and J by 5 bases, with 19 bases between. This chain's CDR3 is CASSDRTVERDEQYF. CDR3 bases: TGTGCCAGCAGCGACCGGACAGTGGAGAGGGACGAGCAGTACTTC.

The chain is built from TRBV7-9 and TRBJ1-2; D is unclear. The CDR3 has 13 residues. Germline assignment: CDR1 SEHNR and CDR2 FQNEAQ (reference sequence). V lost 3 bases and J 8 bases, leaving 13 bases between the germline ends. The CDR3 coding sequence is TGTGCCAGCAGCTTGTTGGTCCGAACGGGCTACACCTTC. It yields the protein CASSLLVRTGYTF.